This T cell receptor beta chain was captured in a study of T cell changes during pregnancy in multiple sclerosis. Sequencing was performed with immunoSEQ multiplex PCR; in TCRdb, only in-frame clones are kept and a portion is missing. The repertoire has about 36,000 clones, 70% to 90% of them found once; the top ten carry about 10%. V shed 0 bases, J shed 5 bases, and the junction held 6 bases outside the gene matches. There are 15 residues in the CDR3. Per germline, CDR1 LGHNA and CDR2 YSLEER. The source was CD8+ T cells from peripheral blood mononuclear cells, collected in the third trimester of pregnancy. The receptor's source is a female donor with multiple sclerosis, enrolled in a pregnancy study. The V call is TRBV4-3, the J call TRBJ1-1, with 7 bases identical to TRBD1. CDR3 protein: CASSQDSGGSTEAFF. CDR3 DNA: TGCGCCAGCAGCCAAGATTCAGGGGGTAGTACTGAAGCTTTCTTT.